The rows below give T cell receptor beta chains drawn from one sample of a study of CD4+ T cells in melanoma. Only in-frame clones appear in the TCRdb table, and some are missing; sequencing was by immunoSEQ multiplex PCR. The sample records roughly 150,000 clones, 80% to 95% being singletons. These receptors all stem from a human donor with melanoma. CDR3s include the opening cysteine and the closing phenylalanine or tryptophan. The D gene is left open where the match is weak. Clone size is shown for a subset of rows, as once, few, many or a class of expanded clone.

V gene	D gene	clone size	J gene	CDR3 protein	CDR3 DNA
TRBV18	TRBD1	.	TRBJ1-2	CASSQEQGISLGGYTF	TGTGCCAGCTCACAAGAACAGGGGATCTCCCTCGGGGGCTACACCTTC
TRBV18	.	.	TRBJ1-1	CASSSGPRTEAFF	TGTGCCAGCTCATCCGGCCCGAGGACTGAAGCTTTCTTT
TRBV6-6	.	.	TRBJ1-4	CASRGGGPLTNEKLFF	TGTGCCAGCAGGGGGGGAGGGCCGTTAACTAATGAAAAACTGTTTTTT
TRBV30	.	.	TRBJ2-2	CAWTGGIGELFF	TGTGCCTGGACTGGAGGGATCGGGGAGCTGTTTTTT
TRBV7-7	TRBD2	.	TRBJ2-2	CASSLATFPGGGELFF	TGTGCCAGCAGCTTAGCCACCTTCCCGGGAGGCGGGGAGCTGTTTTTT
TRBV5-1	.	.	TRBJ2-3	CASSLTADTQYF	TGCGCCAGCAGCTTGACAGCAGATACGCAGTATTTT
TRBV6-5	.	.	TRBJ1-2	CASRADTIRYGYTF	TGTGCCAGCAGGGCAGATACCATCCGCTATGGCTACACCTTC
TRBV7-9	.	.	TRBJ1-1	CASSLAHRDGMNTEAFF	TGTGCCAGCAGCTTAGCCCACAGGGACGGGATGAACACTGAAGCTTTCTTT
TRBV10-3	TRBD1	.	TRBJ1-6	CAIRRDRDNSPLHF	TGTGCCATCAGAAGGGACAGGGATAATTCACCCCTCCACTTT
TRBV5-8	.	.	TRBJ1-5	CASSADSGGQPQHF	TGTGCCAGCAGCGCGGACAGTGGTGGTCAGCCCCAGCATTTT
TRBV5-4	TRBD2	.	TRBJ2-5	CASRSTSGGSQTQYF	TGTGCCAGCAGGTCCACTAGCGGGGGGTCGCAGACCCAGTACTTC
TRBV30	.	few	TRBJ1-5	CAWSGGADNQPQHF	TGTGCCTGGAGTGGGGGGGCGGACAATCAGCCCCAGCATTTT
TRBV29-1	.	.	TRBJ1-1	CSVDSAPAEAFF	TGCAGCGTGGACAGCGCTCCCGCTGAAGCTTTCTTT
TRBV10-1	.	.	TRBJ2-5	CASSRGGGPSAETQYF	TGCGCCAGCAGCCGAGGGGGGGGCCCGTCGGCCGAGACCCAGTACTTC
TRBV28	.	.	TRBJ2-7	CASSPQGINYEQYF	TGTGCCAGCAGCCCACAGGGAATCAACTACGAGCAGTACTTC
TRBV5-4	.	.	TRBJ2-7	CASSLARQDEQYF	TGTGCCAGCAGCTTGGCCCGGCAGGATGAGCAGTACTTC
TRBV5-1	.	.	TRBJ2-1	CASTLGGSYNEQFF	TGCGCCAGCACCTTGGGGGGCTCCTACAATGAGCAGTTCTTC
TRBV2	.	.	TRBJ1-1	CATRGRPGHDMNTEAFF	TGTGCCACCCGAGGTAGACCGGGACACGATATGAACACTGAAGCTTTCTTT
TRBV21-1	.	.	TRBJ1-1	CASSSRRRNTEAFF	TGTGCCAGCAGCTCCCGGCGGAGGAACACTGAAGCTTTCTTT
TRBV9	.	.	TRBJ2-1	CASSVEGGQDRGEQFF	TGTGCCAGCAGCGTAGAGGGGGGCCAGGACCGAGGTGAGCAGTTCTTC
TRBV18	.	.	TRBJ2-6	CASSPPGGGGANVLTF	TGTGCCAGCTCTCCTCCGGGTGGCGGTGGGGCCAACGTCCTGACTTTC
TRBV11-2	.	.	TRBJ1-1	CASSLGVRGFTEAFF	TGTGCCAGCAGCTTAGGTGTCAGGGGATTCACTGAAGCTTTCTTT
TRBV9	TRBD1	.	TRBJ1-2	CASSVGTGDIYGYTF	TGTGCCAGCAGCGTAGGGACAGGGGATATCTATGGCTACACCTTC
TRBV2	.	.	TRBJ1-6	CASSYTGNNSPLHF	TGTGCCAGCAGTTATACAGGGAACAATTCACCCCTCCACTTT
TRBV18	TRBD1	.	TRBJ1-1	CASSPSDRGTEAFF	TGTGCCAGCTCACCGTCGGACAGGGGAACTGAAGCTTTCTTT
TRBV6-1	.	.	TRBJ2-3	CASSDQGRSTDTQYF	TGTGCCAGCAGTGATCAGGGGCGAAGCACAGATACGCAGTATTTT
TRBV7-2	.	.	TRBJ2-3	CASRGRNSADTQYF	TGTGCCAGCAGAGGGAGAAACTCGGCGGATACGCAGTATTTT
TRBV5-5	.	.	TRBJ1-2	CASSLQVQPYGYTF	TGTGCCAGCAGCTTGCAGGTTCAGCCCTATGGCTACACCTTC